Shown below are 20 T cell receptor beta chains from a single sample sequenced in a study of shared clonotypes between healthy human individuals (dated by TCRdb to 2019 to 2021). Library generation was performed with the immunoSEQ multiplex PCR assay. TCRdb carries this immuneACCESS record with in-frame sequences only. Its versions omit some clonotypes, under half of them owing to an unresolved V gene in the studies checked, with the rest unexplained. The sample table holds some 1 million clones, of which around 74% were seen once. The top ten hold roughly 1.4% of the sample. Sequencing input: memory CD4+ T cells sorted from blood. The sample's cell subset or site label, in plain terms: CD45RA-negative fraction. The receptors were gathered from a man aged 18 to 30 in good health.

The rearrangement uses TRBV12-5 and TRBJ2-7, with D maybe TRBD2 (6 bases). Trimming pared 5 bases from V and 4 bases from J, leaving 15 bases between. Germline CDR1 reads LGHNT; CDR2 reads FRNRAP. The CDR3 is made up of 14 amino acids. The CDR3 region is CASGPLGGYYEQYF. In DNA, the CDR3 is TGTGCTAGTGGTCCTTTGGGGGGATATTACGAGCAGTACTTC.

The genes are TRBV11-2 and TRBJ2-7; 12 bases align to TRBD2. Per germline, CDR1 SGHAT and CDR2 FQNNGV. V gave up 5 bases and J gave up 0 bases; unmatched junction bases: 8. CDR3 length: 17 amino acids. For the CDR3, the DNA is TGTGCCAGCAGCCTTGGACTAGCGGGGCTAAGCTCCTACGAGCAGTACTTC. Translating it yields CASSLGLAGLSSYEQYF.

V and J are TRBV7-4 and TRBJ2-1, with 10 bases aligning to TRBD2. Germline CDR1 is SGHVT and CDR2 is SQSDAQ. This CDR3 region has 22 residues. CDR3 DNA: TGTGCTACCCAAACCGGGACTAGCGTAGCAATGAATGGGGAGGTAACCTACAATGAGCAGTTCTTC. Protein product: CATQTGTSVAMNGEVTYNEQFF.

The genes are TRBV30 and TRBJ1-2; TRBD1 matches 7 bases. The CDR3 length is 15 residues. Germline trimming cut 0 bases from V and 5 bases from J; bases unmatched to any gene: 9. Germline CDR1 reads GTSNPN; CDR2 reads SVGIG (reference sequence). The CDR3 reads CAWSVSTGRSYGYTF. Here the CDR3 DNA reads TGTGCCTGGAGTGTATCGACAGGGCGGTCGTATGGCTACACCTTC.

The rearrangement joins TRBV10-2 to TRBJ1-5; D ambiguous. CDR3 length equals 13 residues. Per germline, CDR1 WSHSY and CDR2 SAAADI. V lost 10 bases to trimming and J lost 0 bases, with 10 bases between them. The CDR3 sequence: CATRENSNQPQHF. The CDR3 nucleotides are TGCGCCACCCGGGAGAATAGCAATCAGCCCCAGCATTTT.

DNA for the CDR3: TGTGCCAGTAGTCTTTCATCCGGGACAGGGTCGGGCAATCAGCCCCAGCATTTT. Protein: CASSLSSGTGSGNQPQHF. The chain links TRBV19 to TRBJ1-5, with TRBD1 identical over 9 bases. The CDR3 spans 18 residues. V dropped 5 bases and J dropped 2; count of bases not matched to a gene: 13. Germline loops: CDR1 LNHDA, CDR2 SQIVND (reference sequence). Combining the CDR3 with reference TRBV19 and TRBJ1-5 gives the whole variable domain DGGITQSPKYLFRKEGQNVTLSCEQNLNHDAMYWYRQDPGQGLRLIYYSQIVNDFQKGDIAEGYSVSREKKESFPLTVTSAQKNPTAFYLCASSLSSGTGSGNQPQHFGDGTRLSIL.

This chain connects TRBV5-1 to TRBJ2-4, with TRBD2 identical over 15 bases. This CDR3 region has 15 residues. V lost 4 bases and J lost 15; bases outside the gene matches: 11. Germline V lookup: CDR1 SGHRS, CDR2 YFSETQ. CDR3 DNA sequence: TGCGCCAGCAGCCCTGACCCGGGACTAGCGGGGGGATGGTACTTC. Protein sequence: CASSPDPGLAGGWYF.

The chain links TRBV30 to TRBJ1-5; no definite D call. Looked up from germline, CDR1 is GTSNPN and CDR2 is SVGIG (reference sequence). The CDR3 is made up of 13 amino acids. Trimming removed 3 bases at V and 6 bases at J, with 12 bases between. CDR3 protein: CAWSLGYTQPQHF. CDR3 DNA: TGTGCCTGGAGCTTGGGGTATACTCAGCCCCAGCATTTT.

As to this clone: A read error may be the cause here, since a much bigger clone is one base away. This sample includes further DNA sequences coding for the same CDR3. The chain uses TRBV2 and TRBJ2-7, with 9 bases matching TRBD2. The V and J ends lost 4 bases and 1 base, in that order; junction bases with no gene match: 2. CDR1 and CDR2 from the germline V gene are SNHLY and FYNNEI. The CDR3 spans 14 residues. In DNA form, the CDR3 reads TGTGCCAGCAGTGGACTAGCGGCGTCCTACGAGCAGTACTTC. It is translated as CASSGLAASYEQYF.

The rearrangement uses TRBV7-2 and TRBJ1-1, with D possibly being TRBD1 (5 bases). CDR3 length: 15 amino acids. Trimming cost V 2 bases and J 4 bases, with 14 bases left between them. Germline CDR1 reads SGHTA; CDR2 reads FQGNSA. The CDR3 nucleotides are TGTGCCAGCAGCTTAAACAGGATAGGAGGCACTGAAGCTTTCTTT. Translating it yields CASSLNRIGGTEAFF.

J is TRBJ2-3 and V is TRBV9, with TRBD2 matching 7 bases. Germline trimming cut 0 bases from V and 4 bases from J; bases unmatched to any gene: 5. CDR3 length equals 15 residues. Germline V gene data show CDR1 as SGDLS and CDR2 as YYNGEE. The CDR3 DNA reads as TGTGCCAGCAGCGTAGTAGGCGGGAGCGCAGATACGCAGTATTTT. The encoded protein is CASSVVGGSADTQYF.

Comments on this clone: It is likely a read error: a sequence one base away is far more abundant. This CDR3 is missing its conserved last phenylalanine or tryptophan, likely due to a read error. The chain carries TRBV5-1 and TRBJ1-1; D is ambiguous. This CDR3 is 12 amino acids long. Deletions cut 5 bases from V and 1 base from J, with 6 bases between. Germline CDR1 is SGHRS and CDR2 is YFSETQ. This chain's CDR3 is CASSTANTEAFL. DNA of the CDR3: TGCGCCAGCAGTACGGCGAACACTGAAGCTTTCCTT.

Of note for this clone: Given a much more abundant clone one base away, this may be a read error. V usage is TRBV28 and J usage is TRBJ1-2; 8 bases are shared with TRBD1. Germline CDR1 and CDR2: MDHEN and SYDVKM. Trimming removed 5 bases from V and 4 bases from J; junction bases left unmatched: 3. The CDR3 is 13 amino acids. The CDR3 reads CASSPGQVYGYTF. Written as DNA, the CDR3 is TGTGCCAGCAGTCCGGGACAGGTCTATGGCTACACCTTC.

This clone was observed a handful of times. The genes are TRBV30 and TRBJ2-5; 10 positions agree with TRBD2. Trimming cost V 1 base and J 9 bases; bases outside gene matches: 5. The V gene's germline CDR1 is GTSNPN and CDR2 SVGIG (reference sequence). The CDR3 extends over 13 amino acids. The chain's CDR3 is CAWSGLAGEPQYF. The CDR3 DNA reads TGTGCCTGGAGTGGGCTAGCGGGAGAACCCCAGTACTTC.

The chain couples TRBV11-1 to TRBJ2-2; D is ambiguous. The CDR3 totals 13 residues. Per germline, CDR1 SGHAT and CDR2 FQDESV (reference sequence). Trimming removed 4 bases at V and 5 bases at J, with 8 bases between. The DNA for the CDR3 is TGTGCCAGCAGCTCCGTCGCGACCGGGGAGCTGTTTTTT. It encodes CASSSVATGELFF.

The genes are TRBV7-9 and TRBJ1-2, with no clear D. Germline CDR1 SEHNR, CDR2 FQNEAQ (reference sequence). Trimming cost V 0 bases and J 6 bases, with 8 bases left between them. The CDR3 runs 13 residues. CDR3 protein: CASSLASLDGYTF. The CDR3 DNA sequence: TGTGCCAGCAGCTTAGCCAGTCTCGATGGCTACACCTTC.

The rearrangement uses TRBV14 and TRBJ1-2; D gene uncertain. This CDR3 comprises 12 residues. Deletions cut 4 bases from V and 6 bases from J, with 9 bases between. Per the germline V gene, CDR1 is SGHDN and CDR2 is FVKESK. CDR3: CASSPITHGYTF. CDR3 nucleotides: TGTGCCAGCAGCCCAATAACCCATGGCTACACCTTC.

The chain recombines TRBV5-1 with TRBJ1-6, with unresolved D. V was cut by 4 bases and J by 3 bases, with 8 bases left in between. CDR3 size: 14 residues. CDR1 SGHRS and CDR2 YFSETQ come from the germline V gene. The CDR3 nucleotides are TGCGCCAGCAGCCAGGATAGCTATAATTCACCCCTCCACTTT. It codes for CASSQDSYNSPLHF.

In its sample, this clone was seen once. The V and J genes are TRBV10-3 and TRBJ2-7; 14 bases match TRBD2. The CDR3 runs 15 residues. In germline, CDR1 is ENHRY, CDR2 SYGVKD. After removal of 10 bases from V and 2 bases from J, the junction contained 7 bases not matched to a gene. CDR3 protein: CASTGTSGSPYEQYF. DNA of the CDR3: TGTGCCAGTACCGGGACTAGCGGGAGCCCCTACGAGCAGTACTTC.

This rearrangement joins TRBV7-4 to TRBJ1-3; perhaps TRBD1 as D (6 bases). Germline V CDR1 and CDR2: SGHVT, SQSDAQ. V was trimmed by 4 bases and J by 2 bases, leaving 21 bases between them. The CDR3 consists of 18 residues. The CDR3 sequence: CASSSELQGRSPGNTIYF. The CDR3 DNA is TGTGCCAGCAGCTCGGAACTACAGGGCCGAAGCCCTGGAAACACCATATATTTT.